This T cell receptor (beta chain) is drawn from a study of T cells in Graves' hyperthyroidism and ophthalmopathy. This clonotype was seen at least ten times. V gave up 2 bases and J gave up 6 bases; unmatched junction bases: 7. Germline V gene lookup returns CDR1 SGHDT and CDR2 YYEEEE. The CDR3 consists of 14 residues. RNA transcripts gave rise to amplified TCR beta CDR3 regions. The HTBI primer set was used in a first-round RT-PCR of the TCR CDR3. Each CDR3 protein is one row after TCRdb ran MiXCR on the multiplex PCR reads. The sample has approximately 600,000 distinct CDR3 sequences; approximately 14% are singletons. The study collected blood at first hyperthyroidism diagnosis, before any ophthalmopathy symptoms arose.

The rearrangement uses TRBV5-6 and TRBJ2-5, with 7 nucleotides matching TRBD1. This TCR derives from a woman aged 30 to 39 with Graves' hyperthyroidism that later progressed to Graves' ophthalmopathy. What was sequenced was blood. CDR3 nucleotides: TGTGCCAGCAGCTTCACCGGGACAGCCCAGACCCAGTACTTC. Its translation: CASSFTGTAQTQYF.